The present TCR beta chain was sequenced within a study of cytotoxic CD8 clonotypes in ibrutinib-treated CLL. CDR3 length: 17 amino acids. CDR1 and CDR2 from the germline V gene are MNHEY and SMNVEV (reference sequence). Trimming removed 3 bases from V and 0 bases from J, with 14 bases in between. The data were produced by immunoSEQ multiplex PCR, yet TCRdb's version contains in-frame clones alone and is incomplete. The data show just under 70,000 clones, roughly two thirds seen once. The chain uses TRBV27 and TRBJ1-4; perhaps TRBD1 as D (5 bases). The clonotype comes from a human donor with chronic lymphocytic leukemia. The material sequenced was PBMCs, taken after 12 months of ibrutinib treatment. The CDR3 nucleotides are TGTGCCAGCAGTTTGTTGGGGCGCCCGGCAACTAATGAAAAACTGTTTTTT. The encoded protein is CASSLLGRPATNEKLFF.